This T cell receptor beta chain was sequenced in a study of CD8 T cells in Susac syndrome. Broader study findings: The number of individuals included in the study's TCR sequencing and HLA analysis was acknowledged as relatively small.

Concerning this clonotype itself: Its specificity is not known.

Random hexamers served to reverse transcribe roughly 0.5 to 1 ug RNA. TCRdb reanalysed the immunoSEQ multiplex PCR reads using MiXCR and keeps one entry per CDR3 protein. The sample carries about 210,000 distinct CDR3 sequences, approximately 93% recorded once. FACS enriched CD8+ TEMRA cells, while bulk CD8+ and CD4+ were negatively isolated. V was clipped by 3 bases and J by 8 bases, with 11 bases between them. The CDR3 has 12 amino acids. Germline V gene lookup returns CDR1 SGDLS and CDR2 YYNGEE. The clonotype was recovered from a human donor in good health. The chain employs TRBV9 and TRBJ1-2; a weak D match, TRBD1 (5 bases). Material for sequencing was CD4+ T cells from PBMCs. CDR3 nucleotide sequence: TGTGCCAGCAGCGCGTCCTGGGGCGGCTACACCTTC. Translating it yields CASSASWGGYTF. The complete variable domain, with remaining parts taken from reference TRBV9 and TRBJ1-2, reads DSGVTQTPKHLITATGQRVTLRCSPRSGDLSVYWYQQSLDQGLQFLIQYYNGEERAKGNILERFSAQQFPDLHSELNLSSLELGDSALYFCASSASWGGYTFGSGTRLTVV.